The 21 T cell receptor beta chains listed next were all sequenced from one sample in a study of blood T cells in healthy people across ages. For the second PCR, which ran for about 6 to 11 cycles, a sample-barcoded 5' primer and a J-beta primer mix were used. TCRdb fed the 5' RACE reads into MiXCR, producing one record per CDR3 protein. The sample lists 900,000 to 950,000 distinct CDR3 sequences, 25% to 30% occurring once. These data also featured in a second study, about T cells of mothers and their children.

Sequenced: blood. These receptors were collected from a woman aged 40-49 years in good health.

This sequence joins TRBV9 and TRBJ2-7; D is unclear. Germline V gene data show CDR1 as SGDLS and CDR2 as YYNGEE. This CDR3 has 14 amino acids. V lost 1 base and J lost 7, with 15 bases in between. CDR3 residues: CASSVRLDFGEQYF. The CDR3 DNA follows: TGTGCCAGCAGCGTAAGGCTAGACTTTGGTGAGCAGTACTTC. Using reference TRBV9 and TRBJ2-7 for the parts outside the CDR3, the full variable domain is DSGVTQTPKHLITATGQRVTLRCSPRSGDLSVYWYQQSLDQGLQFLIQYYNGEERAKGNILERFSAQQFPDLHSELNLSSLELGDSALYFCASSVRLDFGEQYFGPGTRLTVT.

This sequence joins TRBV2 and TRBJ1-2; D uncertain. Germline V gene data show CDR1 as SNHLY and CDR2 as FYNNEI. V lost 4 bases and J lost 5, with 11 bases in between. This CDR3 contains 13 residues. The CDR3 sequence is CASSARRQYGYTF. Written as DNA, the CDR3 is TGTGCCAGCAGTGCCAGACGGCAGTATGGCTACACCTTC.

J is TRBJ1-2 and V is TRBV28; D not certain. V gave up 3 bases and J gave up 8 bases, with 16 bases separating them. Germline V lookup: CDR1 MDHEN, CDR2 SYDVKM. The CDR3 is made up of 14 amino acids. Here the CDR3 reads CASSLDPRTFGYTF. CDR3 DNA sequence: TGTGCCAGCAGTTTGGACCCACGGACCTTCGGCTACACCTTC.

The chain uses TRBV20-1 and TRBJ2-7; D is possibly TRBD1 or TRBD2 (5 bases each). CDR3 length equals 13 residues. Germline V gene data show CDR1 as DFQATT and CDR2 as SNEGSKA (reference sequence). The V end lost 6 bases, the J end lost 2 bases, and 14 bases lay between the germline ends. CDR3 coding DNA: TGCAGTGCCGGGACCGCTGACCCCTACGAGCAGTACTTC. It codes for CSAGTADPYEQYF.

Comments on this clonotype: A read error is possible here, since a much larger clone lies one base away. The CDR3, as DNA: TGTGCCAGCAGGACCCCTGGGACAGGGAGCTACGAGCGGTACTTC. It codes for CASRTPGTGSYERYF. The chain has TRBV28 and TRBJ2-7, with 9 bases fitting TRBD1. CDR1 and CDR2 (germline): MDHEN, SYDVKM. CDR3 length equals 15 residues.

This clonotype was detected a few times. This chain uses TRBV7-3 with TRBJ2-3, with D tentatively TRBD2 (5 bases). Germline V gene sequence: CDR1 SGHTA, CDR2 FQGTGA. This CDR3 has 13 amino acids. V gave up 5 bases and J gave up 6 bases, with 12 bases separating them. The CDR3, as DNA: TGTGCCAGCAGCCAAGCGGTTGCGGATACGCAGTATTTT. Translated, it gives CASSQAVADTQYF.

A word on this clonotype: This may come from a read error, since a much larger clone is one base off. The V call is TRBV3-1, the J call TRBJ2-4; 12 bases are a match to TRBD2. Germline assignment: CDR1 LGHDT and CDR2 YNNKEL (reference sequence). CDR3 size: 15 residues. Here the CDR3 reads CAGSQPSGGARVKYF. In DNA, the CDR3 is TGTGCCGGCAGCCAGCCTAGCGGGGGGGCCCGAGTCAAGTACTTC. Complete variable domain (other parts from reference TRBV3-1 and TRBJ2-4): DTAVSQTPKYLVTQMGNDKSIKCEQNLGHDTMYWYKQDSKKFLKIMFSYNNKELIINETVPNRFSPKSPDKAHLNLHINSLELGDSAVYFCAGSQPSGGARVKYFGAGTRLSVL.

This clonotype has just a few counts. The V gene is TRBV5-6, the J gene TRBJ1-5; maybe TRBD1 (5 bases). The CDR3 runs 15 residues. The germline gives CDR1 SGHDT, CDR2 YYEEEE. V was clipped by 0 bases and J by 7 bases, with 14 bases between them. The DNA of the CDR3 is TGTGCCAGCAGCTTGGGAGGGGTCCGTGGGCAGCCCCAGCATTTT. Protein: CASSLGGVRGQPQHF.

V and J are TRBV15 and TRBJ2-2; maybe TRBD2 (6 bases). CDR1 and CDR2 (germline): LNHNV, YYDKDF (reference sequence). There are 16 residues in the CDR3. Trimming cost V 3 bases and J 5 bases, with 16 bases left between them. CDR3 nucleotide sequence: TGTGCCACCAGCAGGGGCCTGGGAGGAAGGACCGGGGAGCTGTTTTTT. Residues: CATSRGLGGRTGELFF.

V is TRBV2 and J is TRBJ1-2, with TRBD1 matching 11 bases. V shed 7 bases, J shed 2 bases, and the junction held 3 bases outside the gene matches. Germline loops: CDR1 SNHLY, CDR2 FYNNEI. This CDR3 comprises 14 residues. As DNA, the CDR3 is TGTGCCAGCAAGGGACAGGGGGAGAACTATGGCTACACCTTC. This gives the protein CASKGQGENYGYTF.

This clonotype was picked up a small number of times. The chain couples TRBV27 to TRBJ1-5, with D perhaps TRBD1 (6 bases). Trimming left V 10 bases short and J 2 bases short, with 18 bases between. The germline V gene has CDR1 MNHEY and CDR2 SMNVEV (reference sequence). The CDR3 has 15 residues. The chain's CDR3 is CATRVGGYGNQPQHF. The DNA of the CDR3 is TGTGCCACCAGGGTAGGGGGGTATGGCAATCAGCCCCAGCATTTT.

Points on this clonotype: A read error may produce the germline difference seen at one junction end. The V gene is TRBV27, the J gene TRBJ2-1; 8 nucleotides align to TRBD2. This CDR3 is 20 amino acids long. Germline V gene lookup returns CDR1 MNHEY and CDR2 SMNVEV (reference sequence). The chain's CDR3 is CARSVIGGGRQQRVGNEQFF. DNA of the CDR3: TGTGCCCGCAGCGTAATCGGCGGGGGGCGTCAACAGAGAGTGGGAAATGAGCAGTTCTTC.

V and J are TRBV7-9 and TRBJ1-2; 7 bases map to TRBD1. V lost 1 base, J lost 5 bases, and 10 bases stayed unmatched. The germline V gene encodes CDR1 SEHNR and CDR2 FQNEAQ (reference sequence). The CDR3 has 16 residues. CDR3 protein: CASSLDGRTGQYGYTF. The CDR3, as DNA: TGTGCCAGCAGCTTAGATGGTCGGACAGGACAATATGGCTACACCTTC.

This clonotype has at least ten counts. The V gene is TRBV27, the J gene TRBJ2-7; the D gene is possibly TRBD2 (5 bases). Deletions cut 11 bases from V and 5 bases from J, with 22 bases between. CDR1 is MNHEY and CDR2 is SMNVEV in the germline V gene (reference sequence). The CDR3 sequence is 14 residues long. DNA for the CDR3: TGTGCCCCAGAACACGGGGAAGCTAAGGACGAGCAGTACTTC. It is translated as CAPEHGEAKDEQYF.

CDR3 DNA sequence: TGTGCCATCAGTCGACAGGGGGGCCACGAGCAGTACTTC. Protein: CAISRQGGHEQYF. The chain is built from TRBV10-3 and TRBJ2-7, with TRBD1 matching over 9 bases. J was trimmed by 5 bases and V by 5 bases; bases with no gene match: 4. In germline, CDR1 is ENHRY, CDR2 SYGVKD. The CDR3 sequence is 13 residues long.

This clonotype was detected only once. The chain carries TRBV29-1 and TRBJ2-3; TRBD1 matches at 8 bases. The CDR3 consists of 15 residues. The germline V gene has CDR1 SQVTM and CDR2 ANQGSEA. J gave up 3 bases and V 2 bases, and 7 bases lay outside the gene matches. The CDR3 here is CSVEQRTGRTDTQYF. The CDR3 nucleotides are TGCAGCGTTGAACAACGGACAGGGAGGACAGATACGCAGTATTTT.

This clonotype has just a few counts. The chain carries TRBV4-3 and TRBJ1-1, with no clear D. CDR3 size: 13 residues. Trimming shortened V by 0 bases and J by 10 bases, and 12 bases separated the two germline ends. CDR1 LGHNA and CDR2 YSLEER come from the germline V gene. The CDR3 DNA reads as TGCGCCAGCAGCCAAGATCCAGCCCTGGGAGCTTTCTTT. This encodes CASSQDPALGAFF.

On this clonotype itself: This may be a read error: a much more frequent sequence differs by one nucleotide. The rearrangement joins TRBV9 to TRBJ2-1; weak D call: TRBD1 (6 bases). This CDR3 region has 16 residues. Germline V gives CDR1 SGDLS, CDR2 YYNGEE. V was pared by 4 bases and J by 6 bases, with 20 bases between. CDR3 in DNA: TGTGCCAGCAGCTATCCAAGGACAGACGGCGGCAATGAGCAGTTCTTC. Protein product: CASSYPRTDGGNEQFF.

The table lists this clonotype with a few counts. The gene calls are TRBV20-1 and TRBJ1-5; the D gene is possibly TRBD1 (6 bases). The CDR3 runs to 14 residues. Germline CDR1 and CDR2: DFQATT and SNEGSKA (reference sequence). With 3 bases removed from V and 3 bases from J, the gap between germline ends came to 12 bases. The CDR3 bases are TGCAGTGCTAGTTTAACAGGGCCCAATCAGCCCCAGCATTTT. Its protein is CSASLTGPNQPQHF.

Concerning this clonotype: A much bigger clone sits one base away, suggesting this may be a read error. The rearrangement joins TRBV7-8 to TRBJ2-5, with D maybe TRBD2 (7 bases). Germline V gives CDR1 SGHVS, CDR2 FQNEAQ. Trimming pared 1 base from V and 11 bases from J, leaving 17 bases between. The CDR3 runs to 14 residues. DNA for the CDR3: TGTGCCAGCAGCTTAGAGAGGGGGGGATACAAGCAGTACTTC. Amino acid sequence: CASSLERGGYKQYF.

As to this clonotype: A read error is possible here, since a much larger clone lies one base away. The gene calls are TRBV12-3 or TRBV12-4 and TRBJ2-3; tentatively, D is TRBD1 or TRBD2 (5 bases each). This CDR3 is built from 16 residues. V was pared by 6 bases and J by 6 bases, with 22 bases between. CDR3 nucleotides: TGTGCCAGCAGCCCCGGGGCAGGGCTATCTTCCGATACGCAGTATTTT. The encoded protein is CASSPGAGLSSDTQYF.